This T cell receptor beta chain was identified during a study of blood T cells in healthy people across ages. The CDR3 length is 13 residues. Per the germline V gene, CDR1 is SQVTM and CDR2 is ANQGSEA. V lost 2 bases and J lost 1, with 8 bases in between. Alongside a J-beta primer mix, a sample-barcoded 5' primer served in a second PCR lasting roughly 7 to 11 cycles. TCRdb itself ran the 5' RACE reads through MiXCR, one entry per CDR3 protein. The table includes 1.5 million to 2 million distinct CDR3 sequences, over 25% detected once. Sample: blood. The gene calls are TRBV29-1 and TRBJ2-5; D perhaps matches TRBD1 (5 bases). The clonotype originates from a woman aged 25 to 39 in good health. The CDR3 DNA is TGCAGCGTTGAAAGGCAGGGCCAAGAGACCCAGTACTTC. Translating gives CSVERQGQETQYF.